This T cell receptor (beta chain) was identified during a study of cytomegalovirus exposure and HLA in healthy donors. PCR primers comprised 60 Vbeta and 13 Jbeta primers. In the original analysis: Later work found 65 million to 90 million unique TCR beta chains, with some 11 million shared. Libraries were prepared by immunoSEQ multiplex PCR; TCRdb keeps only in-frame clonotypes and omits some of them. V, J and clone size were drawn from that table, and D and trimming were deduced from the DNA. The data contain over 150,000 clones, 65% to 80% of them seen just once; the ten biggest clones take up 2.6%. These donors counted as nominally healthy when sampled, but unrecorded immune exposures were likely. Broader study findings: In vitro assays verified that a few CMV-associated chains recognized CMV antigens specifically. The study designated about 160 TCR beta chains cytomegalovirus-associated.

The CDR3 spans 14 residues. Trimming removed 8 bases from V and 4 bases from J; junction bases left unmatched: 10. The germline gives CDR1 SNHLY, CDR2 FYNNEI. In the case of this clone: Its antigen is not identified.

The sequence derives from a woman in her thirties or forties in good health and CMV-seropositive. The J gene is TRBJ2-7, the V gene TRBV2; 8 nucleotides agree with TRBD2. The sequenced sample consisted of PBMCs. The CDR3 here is CASHDGGATYEQYF. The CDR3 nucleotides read TGTGCCAGCCATGACGGGGGGGCAACATACGAGCAGTACTTC.